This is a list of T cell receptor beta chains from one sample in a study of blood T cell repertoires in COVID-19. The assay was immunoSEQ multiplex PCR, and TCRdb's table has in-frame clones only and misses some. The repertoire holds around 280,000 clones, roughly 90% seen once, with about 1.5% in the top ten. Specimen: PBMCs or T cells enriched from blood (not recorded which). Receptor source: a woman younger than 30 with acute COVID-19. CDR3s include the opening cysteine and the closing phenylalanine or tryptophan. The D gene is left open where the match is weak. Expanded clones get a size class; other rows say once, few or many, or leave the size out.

DNA: TGTGCCACGGACCTCCGCGGACGAGGGAACTATGGCTACACCTTC
CDR3: CATDLRGRGNYGYTF
J: TRBJ1-2
V: TRBV5-8
D: -
size: -

DNA: TGCAGTGCTAGTGGCCCTGGGTCCGGGACAGGGTATTATGGCTACACCTTC
CDR3: CSASGPGSGTGYYGYTF
J: TRBJ1-2
V: TRBV20-1
D: TRBD1
size: -

DNA: TGTGCCAGCACCCGAGACAGTATCTCTGGAAACACCATATATTTT
CDR3: CASTRDSISGNTIYF
J: TRBJ1-3
V: TRBV9
D: -
size: -

DNA: TGTGCCAGCAGCCGGACTAGCGGGAGCTACAATGAGCAGTTCTTC
CDR3: CASSRTSGSYNEQFF
J: TRBJ2-1
V: TRBV7-2
D: TRBD2
size: -

DNA: TGTGCCATCAGTGCCTCAGGGATTGCTAATGAAAAACTGTTTTTT
CDR3: CAISASGIANEKLFF
J: TRBJ1-4
V: TRBV10-3
D: -
size: -

DNA: TGTGCCAGTAGTATCAGAGGTGTGGAGGGCTACACCTTC
CDR3: CASSIRGVEGYTF
J: TRBJ1-2
V: TRBV19
D: -
size: -

DNA: TGTGCCAGCAGCCAAGATCAAAGACAGCTTCTCTATGGCTACACCTTC
CDR3: CASSQDQRQLLYGYTF
J: TRBJ1-2
V: TRBV4-2
D: -
size: once

DNA: TGCGCCAGCAGCTTGGGACAGGGGGCGTACAATGAGCAGTTCTTC
CDR3: CASSLGQGAYNEQFF
J: TRBJ2-1
V: TRBV5-1
D: TRBD1
size: -

DNA: TGTGCCAGCTCTCCCGGGACAGGGGGCGCAAGGACTGAAGCTTTCTTT
CDR3: CASSPGTGGARTEAFF
J: TRBJ1-1
V: TRBV18
D: TRBD1
size: -

DNA: TGTGCCAGCAGTTTAGGAGGGCTCGAGACCCAGTACTTC
CDR3: CASSLGGLETQYF
J: TRBJ2-5
V: TRBV12-3/TRBV12-4
D: -
size: -

DNA: TGTGCCACCAGGACGGGACAGGGCTACGAGCAGTACTTC
CDR3: CATRTGQGYEQYF
J: TRBJ2-7
V: TRBV15
D: TRBD1
size: once

DNA: TGTGCCATCAGTGAGGGGGCGCTTAATCATGAGCAGTTCTTC
CDR3: CAISEGALNHEQFF
J: TRBJ2-1
V: TRBV10-3
D: -
size: -

DNA: TGTGCCAGCAGTGAAGCACTGACAGGTGGGGCTTATGGCTACACCTTC
CDR3: CASSEALTGGAYGYTF
J: TRBJ1-2
V: TRBV6-1
D: -
size: -

DNA: TGTGCCAGCAGCTTAAGGGGCCGGGACACTAGCTCCTACAATGAGCAGTTCTTC
CDR3: CASSLRGRDTSSYNEQFF
J: TRBJ2-1
V: TRBV7-9
D: -
size: once